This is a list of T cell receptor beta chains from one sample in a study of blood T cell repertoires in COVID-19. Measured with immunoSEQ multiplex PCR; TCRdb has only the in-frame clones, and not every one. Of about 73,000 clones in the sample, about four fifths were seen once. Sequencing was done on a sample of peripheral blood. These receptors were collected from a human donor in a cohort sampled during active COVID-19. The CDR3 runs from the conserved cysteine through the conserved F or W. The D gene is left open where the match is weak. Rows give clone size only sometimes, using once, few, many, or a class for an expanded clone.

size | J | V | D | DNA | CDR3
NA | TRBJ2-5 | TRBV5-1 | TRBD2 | TGCGCCAGCAGCTCAGCGGGGGGGTATGAGACCCAGTACTTC | CASSSAGGYETQYF
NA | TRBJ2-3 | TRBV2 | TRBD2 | TGTGCCAGCAGCACTGCGGGGGGGCGGGCCACAGATACGCAGTATTTT | CASSTAGGRATDTQYF
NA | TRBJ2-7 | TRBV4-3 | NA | TGCGCCAGCAGCCAGACTAAGTGGAAACCGAATCACGAGCAGTACTTC | CASSQTKWKPNHEQYF
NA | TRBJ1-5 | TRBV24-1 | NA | TGTGCCACCAGTGACGACAGTAATCAGCCCCAGCATTTT | CATSDDSNQPQHF
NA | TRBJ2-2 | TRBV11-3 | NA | TGTGCCAGCAGCTTTAGCGGTACCGGGGAGCTGTTTTTT | CASSFSGTGELFF
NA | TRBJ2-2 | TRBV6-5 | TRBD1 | TGTGCCAGCAGCGGACAGGCCTCGAACACCGGGGAGCTGTTTTTT | CASSGQASNTGELFF
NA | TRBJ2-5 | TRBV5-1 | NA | TGCGCCAGCAGCTTGGCTCCAGGGACCCAGTACTTC | CASSLAPGTQYF
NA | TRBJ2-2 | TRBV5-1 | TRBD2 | TGCGCCAGCAGCTCCTTTCGGACTAGCGGGAACACCGGGGAGCTGTTTTTT | CASSSFRTSGNTGELFF
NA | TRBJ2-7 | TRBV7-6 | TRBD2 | TGTGCCAGCAGCCCTTTTAGCGGGGTCCCCTACGAGCAGTACTTC | CASSPFSGVPYEQYF
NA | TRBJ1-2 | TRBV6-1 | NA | TGTGCCAGCAGTGAATCCGGGACACCAGGCTACACCTTC | CASSESGTPGYTF
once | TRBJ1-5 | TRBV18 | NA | TGTGCCAGCTCAATACAGTACAATCAGCCCCAGCATTTT | CASSIQYNQPQHF
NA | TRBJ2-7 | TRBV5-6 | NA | TGTGCCAGCAGCGTGACAGGATACGAGCAGTACTTC | CASSVTGYEQYF
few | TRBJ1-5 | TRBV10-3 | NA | TGTGCCACACAGGTTTATAGCAATCAGCCCCAGCATTTT | CATQVYSNQPQHF
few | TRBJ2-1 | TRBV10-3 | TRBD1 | TGTGCCACCACAGGGGGAAAGGGTGAGCAGTTCTTC | CATTGGKGEQFF
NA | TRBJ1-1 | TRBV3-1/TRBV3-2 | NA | TGTGCCAGCAGCCAAGGAAGAGAAGAAACCTTCAGGGGTTCTGAAGCTTTCTTT | CASSQGREETFRGSEAFF
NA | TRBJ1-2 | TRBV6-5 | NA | TGTGCCAGCAGTTATAGGCGGGGTTTTGGCTACACCTTC | CASSYRRGFGYTF
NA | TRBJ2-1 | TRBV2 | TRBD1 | TGTGCCAGCAGTACCGGGACAGGTACCTACAATGAGCAGTTCTTC | CASSTGTGTYNEQFF
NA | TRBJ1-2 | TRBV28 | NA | TGTGCCAGCAGCCCCTCAGAGGATGGCTACACCTTC | CASSPSEDGYTF
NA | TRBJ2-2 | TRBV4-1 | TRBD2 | TGCGCCAGCAGTTCCGGACTAGCGGGGGGGCCCGGGGAGCTGTTTTTT | CASSSGLAGGPGELFF
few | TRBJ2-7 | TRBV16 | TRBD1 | TGTGCCAGCAGCCATACCCCGGGACAGGGGGCCCTTCCCCTCTACGAGCAGTACTTC | CASSHTPGQGALPLYEQYF
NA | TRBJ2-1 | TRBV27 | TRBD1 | TGTGCCAGCAGTCCTACCACAGGGGGCAATGAGCAGTTCTTC | CASSPTTGGNEQFF
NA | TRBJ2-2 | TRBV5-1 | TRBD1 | TGCGCCAGCAGCTGGGACAGTCCCTACAGGGGCACCGGGGAGCTGTTTTTT | CASSWDSPYRGTGELFF
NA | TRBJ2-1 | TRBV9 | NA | TGTGCCAGCAGTTCTCGCAGGGGCGAATCCTACAATGAGCAGTTCTTC | CASSSRRGESYNEQFF
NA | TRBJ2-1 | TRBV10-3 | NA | TGTGCCATCGTGACAGGAGAGAATGAGCAGTTCTTC | CAIVTGENEQFF
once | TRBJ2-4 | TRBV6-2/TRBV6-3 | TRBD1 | TGTGCCAGCAGTGCCCCCCTAACAGGGGGCATTCAGTACTTC | CASSAPLTGGIQYF
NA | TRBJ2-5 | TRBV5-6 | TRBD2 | TGTGCCAGCAGCTTAGGACTAGCGGATATACAAGAGACCCAGTACTTC | CASSLGLADIQETQYF
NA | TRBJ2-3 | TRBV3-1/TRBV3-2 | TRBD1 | TGTGCCAGCAGCCGAAGGACAGGGGAGGGAGATACGCAGTATTTT | CASSRRTGEGDTQYF
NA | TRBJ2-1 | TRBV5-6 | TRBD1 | TGTGCCAGCAGCTCGGATAGGGACAGGGATTACAATGAGCAGTTCTTC | CASSSDRDRDYNEQFF
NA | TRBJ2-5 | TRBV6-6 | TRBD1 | TGTGCCAGCAGCCACTCGTTATTCTATGGGGACAGGGGGAGAGAGACCCAGTACTTC | CASSHSLFYGDRGRETQYF
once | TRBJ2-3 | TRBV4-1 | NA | TGCGCCAGCAGCCCATTTTCTAACCCTGGAGATACGCAGTATTTT | CASSPFSNPGDTQYF
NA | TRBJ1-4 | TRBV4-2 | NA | TGTGCCAGCAGCCAAAGCCCGGGACATGGGAGTGAAAAACTGTTTTTT | CASSQSPGHGSEKLFF
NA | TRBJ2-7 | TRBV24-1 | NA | TGTGCCACCGGACCAGGGGGAGGCTACGAGCAGTACTTC | CATGPGGGYEQYF
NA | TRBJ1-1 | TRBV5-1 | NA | TGCGCCAGCAGCTTGGGGACCTCAAAGGGGACTGAAGCTTTCTTT | CASSLGTSKGTEAFF
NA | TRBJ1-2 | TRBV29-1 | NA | TGCAGCACAGGGCAGGCACTCTATGGCTACACCTTC | CSTGQALYGYTF
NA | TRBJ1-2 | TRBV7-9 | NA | TGTGCCAGCAGCTCCAGGACAGCTAACTATGGCTACACCTTC | CASSSRTANYGYTF
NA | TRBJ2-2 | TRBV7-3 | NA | TGTGCCAGCAGCTTATCTCTCCGGTCGGGATGGGACACCGGGGAGCTGTTTTTT | CASSLSLRSGWDTGELFF
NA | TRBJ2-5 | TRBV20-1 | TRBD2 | TGCAGTGCAGAACAGGGACTAGAGTACTTC | CSAEQGLEYF
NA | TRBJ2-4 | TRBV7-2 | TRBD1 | TGTGCCAGCAGCTTACGGCAGGGGGCGTCTAAAAACATTCAGTACTTC | CASSLRQGASKNIQYF
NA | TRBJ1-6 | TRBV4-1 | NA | TGCGCCAGCAGCCAAGAAAGGACAGAGTCTCTAAATTCACCCCTCCACTTT | CASSQERTESLNSPLHF
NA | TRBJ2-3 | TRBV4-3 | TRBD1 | TGCGCCAGCAGCCAGACCCGACAGGGGTGGACAGATACGCAGTATTTT | CASSQTRQGWTDTQYF
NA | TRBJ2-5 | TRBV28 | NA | TGTGCCAGCAGTCCACCTCACCCCGACTACCAAGAGACCCAGTACTTC | CASSPPHPDYQETQYF
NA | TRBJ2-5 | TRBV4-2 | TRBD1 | TGTGCCAGCAGCCAATATCAGGGGGTGGGAGAGACCCAGTACTTC | CASSQYQGVGETQYF
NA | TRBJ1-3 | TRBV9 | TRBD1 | TGTGCCAGCAGCGCCCTCCCGGACAGGGACTCTGGAAACACCATATATTTT | CASSALPDRDSGNTIYF
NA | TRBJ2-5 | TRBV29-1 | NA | TGCAGCGTTGGTGGCAACGCAGAGACCCAGTACTTC | CSVGGNAETQYF
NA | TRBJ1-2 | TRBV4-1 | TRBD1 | TGCGCCAGCAGCCCGGCCGGGACAGGGAACTATGGCTACACCTTC | CASSPAGTGNYGYTF
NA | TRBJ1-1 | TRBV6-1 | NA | TGTGCCAGCAGTGAACAGGGGCTGAACACTGAAGCTTTCTTT | CASSEQGLNTEAFF
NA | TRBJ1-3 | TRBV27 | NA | TGTGCCAGCAGTGTCTACGGACTCCAGCGAGACACCATATATTTT | CASSVYGLQRDTIYF
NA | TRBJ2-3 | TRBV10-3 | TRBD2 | TGTGCCATCAGGAAAAGCGGGGGGAGCACAGATACGCAGTATTTT | CAIRKSGGSTDTQYF
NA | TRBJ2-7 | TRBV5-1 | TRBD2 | TGCGCCAGCAGCTTGGGACTAGCGGGAGGCGAGCAGTACTTC | CASSLGLAGGEQYF
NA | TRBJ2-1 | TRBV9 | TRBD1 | TGTGCCAGCAGCGCAACCGGGACAGGTGGATACAATGAGCAGTTCTTC | CASSATGTGGYNEQFF
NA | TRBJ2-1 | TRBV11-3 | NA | TGTGCCAGCAGCTTAGGAAGAGGTGCCTACAATGAGCAGTTCTTC | CASSLGRGAYNEQFF
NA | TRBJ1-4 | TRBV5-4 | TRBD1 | TGTGCCAGCAGCTCTACCGGACAGGGGGATGAAAAACTGTTTTTT | CASSSTGQGDEKLFF
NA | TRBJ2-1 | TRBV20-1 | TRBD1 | TGCAGTGCTAGTAGGGGACAGGGGTTAGGCTCCTACAATGAGCAGTTCTTC | CSASRGQGLGSYNEQFF
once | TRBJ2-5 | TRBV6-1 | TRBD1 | TGTGCCAGCAGTGAAGAACAGGGGGCTCGGGAGACCCAGTACTTC | CASSEEQGARETQYF
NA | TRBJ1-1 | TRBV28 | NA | TGTGCCAGCACATCCGAGGGAGGGATGAACACTGAAGCTTTCTTT | CASTSEGGMNTEAFF